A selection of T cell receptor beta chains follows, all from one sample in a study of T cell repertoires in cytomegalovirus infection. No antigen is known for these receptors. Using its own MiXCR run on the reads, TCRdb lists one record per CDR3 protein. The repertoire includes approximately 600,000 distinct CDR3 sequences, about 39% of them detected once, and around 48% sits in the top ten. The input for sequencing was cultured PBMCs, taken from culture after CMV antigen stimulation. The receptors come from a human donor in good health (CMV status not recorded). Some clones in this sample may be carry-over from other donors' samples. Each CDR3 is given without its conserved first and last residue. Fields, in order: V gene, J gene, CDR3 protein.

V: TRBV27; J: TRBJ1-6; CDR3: ASSPLAGINSPLH
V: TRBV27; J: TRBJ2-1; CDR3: ASARGGLNEQF
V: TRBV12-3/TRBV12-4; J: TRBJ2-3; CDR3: ASSPGTSGGPSIRTDTQY
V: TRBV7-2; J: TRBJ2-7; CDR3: ASSLVAGVSYEQY
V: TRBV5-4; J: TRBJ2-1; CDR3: ASSRELAPSYNEQF
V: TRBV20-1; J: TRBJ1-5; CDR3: SAIRYGGNQPQH
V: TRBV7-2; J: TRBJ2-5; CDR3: ASSLGSARPKTQY
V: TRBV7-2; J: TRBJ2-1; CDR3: ASSNTAYNEQF
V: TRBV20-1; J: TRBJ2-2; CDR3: SAPRPNTGELF
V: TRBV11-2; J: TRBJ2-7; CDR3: ASSEGLAGLYEQY
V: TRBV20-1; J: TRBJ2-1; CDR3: SARDWRTSRPGPGYEQF
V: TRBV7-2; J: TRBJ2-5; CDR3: ASSSRSGEFQETQY
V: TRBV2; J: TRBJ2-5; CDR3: ASSSGTVGGETQY
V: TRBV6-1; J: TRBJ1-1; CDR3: ASAAEGRWTEAF
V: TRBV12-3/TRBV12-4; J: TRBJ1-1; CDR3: ASSRTGRTYTEAF
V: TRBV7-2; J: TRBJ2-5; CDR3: ASSGRTSGVETQY
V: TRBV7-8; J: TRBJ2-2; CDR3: ASSLLAEGELF
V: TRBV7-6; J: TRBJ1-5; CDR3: ASSTGIGNQPQH
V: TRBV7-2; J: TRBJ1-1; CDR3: ASSTGYVSWGTEAF
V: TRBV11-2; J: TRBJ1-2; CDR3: ASSSGPASYGYT
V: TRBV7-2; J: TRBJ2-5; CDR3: ASSRNQETQY
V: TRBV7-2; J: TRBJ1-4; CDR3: ASSLAPTGLNEKLF
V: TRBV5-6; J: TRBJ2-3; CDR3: ASSFFGGAPDTQY
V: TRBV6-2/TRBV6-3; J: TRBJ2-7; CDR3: ASSYFSGREGRSYEQY
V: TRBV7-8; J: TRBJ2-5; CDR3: ASSFGLGETQY
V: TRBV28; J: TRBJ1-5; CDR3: ASSWGPYSNQPQH
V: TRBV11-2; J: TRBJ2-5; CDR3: ASSGSGGVETQY
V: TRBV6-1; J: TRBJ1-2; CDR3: ASSDSGENYGYT
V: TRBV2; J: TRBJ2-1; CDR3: ASSESGRVYYNEQF
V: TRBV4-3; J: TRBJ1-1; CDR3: ASSRQGAGDTEAF
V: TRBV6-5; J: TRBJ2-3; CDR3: ASSYSGLVTDTQY
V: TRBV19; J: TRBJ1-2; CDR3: ASSHLAGTPVRGYT
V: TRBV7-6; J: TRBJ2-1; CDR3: ASSPTGGTTNEQF
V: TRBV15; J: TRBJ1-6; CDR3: ATSGRSSPLH
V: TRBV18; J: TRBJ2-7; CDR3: ASSRSLADTAYEQY
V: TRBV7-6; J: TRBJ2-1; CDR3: ASSLGETSEQF
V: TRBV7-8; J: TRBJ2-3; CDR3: ASSQSSSTDTQY
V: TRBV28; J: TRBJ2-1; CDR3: ASSYQGVVVAVHDYNEQF
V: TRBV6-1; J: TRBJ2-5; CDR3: ASNLSDRVWETQY
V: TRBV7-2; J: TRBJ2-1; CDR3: ASSPTSGVYAEQF
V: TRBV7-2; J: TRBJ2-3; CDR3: ASTRVSTDTQY
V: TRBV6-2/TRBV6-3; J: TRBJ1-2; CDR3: ASSYARARYT
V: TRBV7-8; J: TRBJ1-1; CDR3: ASSLGATPGTEAF
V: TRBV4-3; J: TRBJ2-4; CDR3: ASSQEGAGAKNIQY
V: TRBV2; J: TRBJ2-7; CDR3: ATTGDLRYEQY
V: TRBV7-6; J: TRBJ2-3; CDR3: ASSLYPRSGRYQDTQY
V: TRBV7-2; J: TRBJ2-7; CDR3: ASSPSFESSYEQY
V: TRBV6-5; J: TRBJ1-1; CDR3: ASIKRAAVGTTEAF